The next 2 T cell receptor beta chains were all read from a single sample in a study of T cell responses to AZD1222 COVID-19 vaccine. Measured with immunoSEQ multiplex PCR; TCRdb has only the in-frame clones, and not every one. The sample includes about 200,000 clones, 70% to 90% of them seen just once. Sequenced material: peripheral blood, taken on day 0 of AZD1222 vaccination. These receptors all stem from an adult in good health.

The genes are TRBV24-1 and TRBJ2-5, with D hard to call. The ends were cut back, 4 bases at V and 2 bases at J, with 13 bases in the middle. Germline V gene data show CDR1 as KGHDR and CDR2 as SFDVKD. This CDR3 has 15 amino acids. CDR3 DNA: TGTGCCACCAGTGAAGGTCGGCTAGTACAAGAGACCCAGTACTTC. Translating it yields CATSEGRLVQETQYF.

V is TRBV28 and J is TRBJ1-4; D may be TRBD1 (6 bases). The CDR3 runs 18 residues. The germline gives CDR1 MDHEN, CDR2 SYDVKM. Trimming removed 3 bases at V and 1 base at J, with 18 bases between. The chain's CDR3 is CASSFDSGLRGTNEKLFF. The CDR3 DNA reads TGTGCCAGCAGTTTCGACTCGGGCCTCAGGGGAACTAATGAAAAACTGTTTTTT. The full variable domain, rest sourced from reference TRBV28 and TRBJ1-4, is DVKVTQSSRYLVKRTGEKVFLECVQDMDHENMFWYRQDPGLGLRLIYFSYDVKMKEKGDIPEGYSVSREKKERFSLILESASTNQTSMYLCASSFDSGLRGTNEKLFFGSGTQLSVL.